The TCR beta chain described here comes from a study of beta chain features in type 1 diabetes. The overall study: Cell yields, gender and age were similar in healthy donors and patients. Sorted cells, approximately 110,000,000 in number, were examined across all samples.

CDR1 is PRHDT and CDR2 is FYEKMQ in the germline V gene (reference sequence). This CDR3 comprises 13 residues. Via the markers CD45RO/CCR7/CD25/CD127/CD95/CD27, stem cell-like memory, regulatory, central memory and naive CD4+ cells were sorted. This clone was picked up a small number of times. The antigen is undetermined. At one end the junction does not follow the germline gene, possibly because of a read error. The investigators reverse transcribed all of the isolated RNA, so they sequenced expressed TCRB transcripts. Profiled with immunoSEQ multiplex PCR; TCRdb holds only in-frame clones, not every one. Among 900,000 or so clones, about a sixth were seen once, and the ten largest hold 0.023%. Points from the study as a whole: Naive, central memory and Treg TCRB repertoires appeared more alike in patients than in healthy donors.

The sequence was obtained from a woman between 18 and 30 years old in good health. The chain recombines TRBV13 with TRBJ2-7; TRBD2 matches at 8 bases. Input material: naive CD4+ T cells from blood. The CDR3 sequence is CASSPVRAGEYGF. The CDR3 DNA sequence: TGTGCCAGCAGCCCGGTACGAGCGGGAGAATACGGTTTC.